This T cell receptor (beta chain) was identified during a study of blood T cell repertoires in COVID-19. The assay was immunoSEQ multiplex PCR, and TCRdb's table has in-frame clones only and misses some. The sample has around 140,000 clones, 84% seen once. This clone was seen more than once but under ten times. V lost 5 bases and J lost 3, with 14 bases in between. The germline CDR1 and CDR2 sequences are SGHTA and FQGTGA. This CDR3 is built from 15 residues. This chain connects TRBV7-3 to TRBJ2-1; maybe TRBD1 (7 bases). This sequence originates from a woman between 45 and 60 years old with acute COVID-19. The sample comprised PBMCs or T cells enriched from blood (not recorded which). CDR3 coding DNA: TGTGCCAGCAGCCCAGGGGGAGGCCGCTACAATGAGCAGTTCTTC. This gives the protein CASSPGGGRYNEQFF.